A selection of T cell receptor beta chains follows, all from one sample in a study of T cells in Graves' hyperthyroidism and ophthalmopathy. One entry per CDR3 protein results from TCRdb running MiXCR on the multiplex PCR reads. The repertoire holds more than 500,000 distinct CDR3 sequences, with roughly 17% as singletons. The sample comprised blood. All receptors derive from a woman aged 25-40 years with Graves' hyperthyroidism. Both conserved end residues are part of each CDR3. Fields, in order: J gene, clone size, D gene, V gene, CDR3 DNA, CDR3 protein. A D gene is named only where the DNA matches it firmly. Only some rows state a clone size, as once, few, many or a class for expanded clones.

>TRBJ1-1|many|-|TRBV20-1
TGCAGTGCTAACAATAGGGGGACTGAAGCTTTCTTT
CSANNRGTEAFF
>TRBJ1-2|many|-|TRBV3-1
TGTGCCAGCAGCCAAGTTGAAGACTATGGCTACACCTTC
CASSQVEDYGYTF
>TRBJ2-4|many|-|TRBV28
TGTGCCAGCAGTCCCCCGACTCCCAAAAACATTCAGTACTTC
CASSPPTPKNIQYF
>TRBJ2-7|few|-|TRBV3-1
TGTGCCAGCAGCCCCCCAGTGCGCTACGAGCAGTACTTC
CASSPPVRYEQYF
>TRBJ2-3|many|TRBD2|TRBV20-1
TGCAGTGCTAGGACTAGCGGAACAGATACGCAGTATTTT
CSARTSGTDTQYF
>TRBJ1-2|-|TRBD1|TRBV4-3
TGCGCCAGCAGCCAAGATCTACAGGGGTACTATGGCTACACCTTC
CASSQDLQGYYGYTF
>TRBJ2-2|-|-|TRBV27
TGTGCCACGTTTTGGGGCGGGCTACCCTTGAACACCGGGGAGCTGTTTTTT
CATFWGGLPLNTGELFF
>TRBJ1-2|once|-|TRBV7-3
TGTGCCAGCAGCTTTCGGGGGTTCTATGGCTACACCTTC
CASSFRGFYGYTF
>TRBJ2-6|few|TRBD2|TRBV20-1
TGCAGTGCTAGTAATGAGGGACTAAGGCAGCCTGGGGCCAACGTCCTGACTTTC
CSASNEGLRQPGANVLTF
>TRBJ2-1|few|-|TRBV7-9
TGTGCCAGTGTCCCAGGGGACGGACCCTACAATGAGCAGTTCTTC
CASVPGDGPYNEQFF
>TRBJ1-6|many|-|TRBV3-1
TGTGCCAGCAGCACGTTTTTGGGGAATTCACCCCTCCACTTT
CASSTFLGNSPLHF
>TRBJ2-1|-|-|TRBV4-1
TGCGCCAGCAGCCAACGACAGTACAATGAGCAGTTCTTC
CASSQRQYNEQFF
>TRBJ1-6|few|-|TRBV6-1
TGTGCCAGCGGACGGGGCGAGGATTCACCCCTCCACTTT
CASGRGEDSPLHF
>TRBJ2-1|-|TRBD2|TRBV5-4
TGTGCCAGCAGCTTAGCAGGACTAGCCTCCTATGAGCAGTTCTTC
CASSLAGLASYEQFF
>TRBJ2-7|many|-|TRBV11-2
TGTGCCAGCAGTTTAGACGGCCAGGGAACCTACGAGCAGTACTTC
CASSLDGQGTYEQYF
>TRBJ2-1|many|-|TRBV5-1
TGCGCCAGCAGCTTCCAGGACCCCAACAATGAGCAGTTCTTC
CASSFQDPNNEQFF
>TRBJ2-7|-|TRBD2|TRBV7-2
TGTGCCAGCAGCTTGGGACTAGTGGATGAGCAGTACTTC
CASSLGLVDEQYF
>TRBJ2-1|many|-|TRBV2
TGTGCCAGCAGGGGGGACGTTGGTGCGTACAATGAGCAGTTCTTC
CASRGDVGAYNEQFF
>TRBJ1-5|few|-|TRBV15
TGTGCCACCAGCAGCCAGGACCGTCAGCCCCAGCATTTT
CATSSQDRQPQHF
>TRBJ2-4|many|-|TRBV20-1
TGCAGTGCTAGTGTGGCGCCTCTAGCCAAAAACATTCAGTACTTC
CSASVAPLAKNIQYF
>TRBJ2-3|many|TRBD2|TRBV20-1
TGCAGTGGTGTAGCGGGAGTCGCAGATACGCAGTATTTT
CSGVAGVADTQYF
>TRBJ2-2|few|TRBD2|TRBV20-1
TGCAGTGCTAGAGGGTCTAGCGGAAGCGGGGAGCTGTTTTTT
CSARGSSGSGELFF
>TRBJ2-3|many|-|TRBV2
TGTGCCAGCAGTGAAGGGTCATTGGGATTAACAGATACGCAGTATTTT
CASSEGSLGLTDTQYF
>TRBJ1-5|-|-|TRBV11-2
TGTGCCTGCAGCTTAAGGGCAGGCAATCAGCCCCAGCATTTT
CACSLRAGNQPQHF
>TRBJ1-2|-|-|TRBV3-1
TGTGCCAGCAGCCAAGACTGGTCAGACGACTATGGCTACACCTTC
CASSQDWSDDYGYTF
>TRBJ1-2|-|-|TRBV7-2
TGTGCCAGCAGTCCAATGAGGGGGGCGGGCTATGGCTACACCTTC
CASSPMRGAGYGYTF
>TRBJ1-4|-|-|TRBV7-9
TGTGCCAGCAGCTTCAACAGGCCCAATGAAAAACTGTTTTTT
CASSFNRPNEKLFF
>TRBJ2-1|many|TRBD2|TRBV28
TGTGCCAGCAGCCTCGGGAGGGCCCATGAGCAGTTCTTC
CASSLGRAHEQFF
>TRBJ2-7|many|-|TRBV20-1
TGCAGTGCTAGCGGGACGTACGAGCAGTACTTC
CSASGTYEQYF
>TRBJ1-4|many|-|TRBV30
TGTGCCTGGAGTCGGGCGGGGGGCGCCGGTGAAAAACTGTTTTTT
CAWSRAGGAGEKLFF
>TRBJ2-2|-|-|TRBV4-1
TGCGCCAGCAGCCACCGCCCCCCGGGGCTGGAGAACACCGGGGAGCTGTTTTTT
CASSHRPPGLENTGELFF
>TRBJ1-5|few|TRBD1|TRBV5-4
TGTGCCGCCCGACAGGGGACTCAGCCCCAGCATTTT
CAARQGTQPQHF
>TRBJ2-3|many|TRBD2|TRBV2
TGTGCCAGCAGTCCTTCCTTACTAGCGGGAGGGGAGGATACGCAGTATTTT
CASSPSLLAGGEDTQYF
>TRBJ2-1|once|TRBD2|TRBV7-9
TGTGCCAGCAGCTCCCCCGCGGGAGGGGACAATGAGCAGTTCTTC
CASSSPAGGDNEQFF
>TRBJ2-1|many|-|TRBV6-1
TGTGCCAGCAGTGAAAAGGCAGAGTACAATGAGCAGTTCTTC
CASSEKAEYNEQFF
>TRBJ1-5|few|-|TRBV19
TGTGCCAGTAGTGCATACAAAGAACATCAGCCCCAGCATTTT
CASSAYKEHQPQHF
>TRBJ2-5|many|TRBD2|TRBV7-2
TGTGCCAGCAGCTTCGGGAGGGCCTTCGAGACCCAGTACTTC
CASSFGRAFETQYF
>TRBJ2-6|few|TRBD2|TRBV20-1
TGCAGTGCTAGAAGCGGGAGGGCTTTCTCGTCTGGGGCCAACGTCCTGACTTTC
CSARSGRAFSSGANVLTF
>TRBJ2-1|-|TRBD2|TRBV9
TGTGCCAGCAGCGTAGGCAGCGGGAGTACCAATGAGCAGTTCTTC
CASSVGSGSTNEQFF
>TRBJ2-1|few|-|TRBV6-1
TGTGCCAGCAGTCCCAGGGGTCCGTCATTCAATGAGCAGTTCTTC
CASSPRGPSFNEQFF
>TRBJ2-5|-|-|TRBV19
TGTGCCAGTAGACCAGGGTACCAAGAGACCCAGTACTTC
CASRPGYQETQYF
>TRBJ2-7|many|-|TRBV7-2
TGTGCCAGCAGCTTAGTAGTCGCGTACGAGCAGTACTTC
CASSLVVAYEQYF
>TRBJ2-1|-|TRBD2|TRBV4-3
TGCGCCAGCAGCCAAGTTGCTAGCGGGAGTGATGAGCAGTTCTTC
CASSQVASGSDEQFF
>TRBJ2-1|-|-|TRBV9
TGTGCCAGCAGCGAGGATCAGAGCTCCTACAATGAGCAGTTCTTC
CASSEDQSSYNEQFF
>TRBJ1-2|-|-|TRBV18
TGTGCCAGCTCACCAGGGGGCTTTAACTATGGCTACACCTTC
CASSPGGFNYGYTF
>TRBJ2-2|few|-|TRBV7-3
TGTGCCAGCAGCTTAACCGGCAGAGCGACCGGGGAGCTGTTTTTT
CASSLTGRATGELFF
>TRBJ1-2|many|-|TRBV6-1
TGTGCCAGCAGTCTCCTCCGGGAGGGCTATGGCTACACCTTC
CASSLLREGYGYTF
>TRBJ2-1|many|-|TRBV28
TGTGCCAGCAGAGGGGGGAGGGCCATCAATGAGCAGTTCTTC
CASRGGRAINEQFF
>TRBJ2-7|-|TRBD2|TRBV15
TGTGCCACCAGCAGAACCGCCGGGACTAGCGGTTCCTACGAGCAGTGCTTC
CATSRTAGTSGSYEQCF
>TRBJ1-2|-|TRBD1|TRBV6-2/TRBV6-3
TGTGCCAGCAGTCAGGAGGGACAGGGGCCTGGCTACACCTTC
CASSQEGQGPGYTF
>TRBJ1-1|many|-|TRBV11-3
TGTGCCAGCAGCTTGACGGCGGGATACGGAGACACTGAAGCTTTCTTT
CASSLTAGYGDTEAFF
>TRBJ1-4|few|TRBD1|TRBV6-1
TGTGCCAGCAGTGACCAGGACAGGGGGGAAAAACTGTTTTTT
CASSDQDRGEKLFF
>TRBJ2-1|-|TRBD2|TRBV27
TGTGCCAGCAGTCACACATCCCTAGCGGGAGGGCCCCATGAGCAGTTCTTC
CASSHTSLAGGPHEQFF
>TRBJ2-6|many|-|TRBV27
TGTGCCAGCAGTCCCGGACAGCGCTCTGGGGCCAACGTCCTGACTTTC
CASSPGQRSGANVLTF
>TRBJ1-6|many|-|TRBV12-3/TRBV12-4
TGTGCCAGCGGGCGGAATTCACCCCTCCACTTT
CASGRNSPLHF
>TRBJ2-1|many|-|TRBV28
TGTGCCAGCAGCCCCCTACAGCGCAGCTCCTACAATGAGCAGTTCTTC
CASSPLQRSSYNEQFF
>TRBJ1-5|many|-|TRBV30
TGTGCCTGGAGTCCTGGCAGAGACAATCAGCCCCAGCATTTT
CAWSPGRDNQPQHF
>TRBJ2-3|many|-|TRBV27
TGTGCCAGCAGTTCAGAGGGGGGTTGGGTAGATACGCAGTATTTT
CASSSEGGWVDTQYF
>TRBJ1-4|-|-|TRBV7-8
TGTGCCAGCAGCTTGTTCCCAGGAGTGGGTGAAAAACTGTTTTTT
CASSLFPGVGEKLFF
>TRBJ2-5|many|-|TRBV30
TGTGCCTGGAGTGTAACTAGAAGGGAGACCCAGTACTTC
CAWSVTRRETQYF